This TCR beta chain was sequenced in a study of cytomegalovirus exposure and HLA in healthy donors (dated by TCRdb to about 2017). Context from the whole study: A later analysis indicated that the 120 or so validation repertoires were generated on the platform also employed for the 666 repertoires of the first cohort. A separate validation cohort of roughly 130 different subjects was used in addition to the approximately 700-subject first cohort. The study combined high-throughput TCR immunosequencing, statistical association of individual TCRs with disease status, and machine learning to predict cytomegalovirus infection status. The study aimed to test whether cataloging public T cell receptors could reveal signatures of past pathogen exposure. What the authors observed across the whole study: While some public TCRs were present in many individuals, most TCR sequences turned up only very rarely across donors. The authors suggested that the approach could potentially be generalized to other disease states and immunological phenotypes. Cytomegalovirus status was reported to be diagnosed by the classifier with high specificity and sensitivity in both the original and validation cohorts. A total of 150 to 200 TCR beta chains were listed by the study as associated with cytomegalovirus. Subsequent analysis determined that TCRs grouped into clusters in the first cohort also showed a tendency toward co-occurrence across the 90 to 150 validation repertoires, and roughly 94% of cluster scores exceeded 0. A few of the identified cytomegalovirus-associated TCR beta chains were confirmed in vitro to be specific for cytomegalovirus antigens. The validation cohort had no HLA typing available for a later analysis, so co-occurrence within that cohort was assessed over all 120 or so repertoires.

To note about this clone: The antigen this receptor binds is unknown. Base qualities are not provided; no much larger clone lies one nucleotide away.

Separate from the roughly 650-subject first cohort, the validation cohort of about 120 subjects was the group to which the donors belonged. From V the trimming removes 10 bases and from J it removes 1 base, while the gene matches leave 13 bases of the junction unaccounted for. Looking up the germline V gene yields CDR1 SNHLY and CDR2 FYNNEI. Taken from cysteine to phenylalanine, the CDR3 has 15 residues. The sequence is cut down to CDR3 DNA, 45 bases in frame from base 1. The receptor library was made with the immunoSEQ multiplex PCR assay. In the paper's pipeline: A statistical classification framework was developed to diagnose cytomegalovirus status using the catalog of TCR beta chain sequences. TCRdb stores this immuneACCESS table with in-frame sequences only. Part of the clones is absent; in the studies checked, under half of the shortfall reflects unresolved V genes, and no reason is known for the rest. D and trimming were read from the DNA, whereas the V and J calls and clone size are those reported in that table. Present in this sample are 250,000 to 300,000 clones, 80% to 90% of which were seen just once. Approximately 1% of the sample belongs to the ten largest clones.

The receptor comes from a woman under 30 in good health and CMV-seronegative. The chain is made from TRBV2 and TRBJ2-7; 7 bases in the middle match TRBD1. Sequencing used PBMCs. CDR3 reads: CATIGVRGTSYEQYF. In nucleotides, the sequence is TGTGCCACCATCGGGGTCAGGGGGACATCCTACGAGCAGTACTTC.